This record covers a single T cell receptor beta chain. Repertoires were generated with immunoSEQ multiplex PCR, while TCRdb's copy carries only in-frame clones and drops some. The profile shows over 50,000 clones, roughly 90% of them singletons. This record comes from a study of OX40 agonist ivuxolimab in advanced cancers. The CDR3 contains 14 residues. V was clipped by 0 bases and J by 8 bases, with 12 bases between them. CDR1 is SGDLS and CDR2 is YYNGEE in the germline V gene. The V call is TRBV9, the J call TRBJ2-1; a weak D match, TRBD1 (6 bases). This TCR derives from an adult with an advanced solid tumor such as melanoma, head and neck, liver or kidney cancer. The material was CD4+ or CD8+ T cells sorted from blood, obtained in a trial of the OX40 agonist ivuxolimab. This chain's CDR3 is CASSVGGQLDEQFF. The CDR3, as DNA: TGTGCCAGCAGCGTAGGGGGGCAGTTGGATGAGCAGTTCTTC.